The T cell receptor (beta chain) under discussion was sequenced for a study of blood T cell repertoires in COVID-19. Recovered Cohort 3 donors showed two negative PCRs, clearance, or symptom resolution. Original analysis: Amplified reference gene primers provided the basis for estimating nucleated cell counts. Method: immunoSEQ multiplex PCR; TCRdb's copy keeps in-frame clones and lacks some. V and J calls and clone size come straight from that table; D and trimming were deduced from the DNA. The table records around 390,000 clones, 85% to 90% of them present only once. V was pared by 6 bases and J by 4 bases, with 10 bases of the junction left unmatched. Germline lookup yields CDR1 MRHNA and CDR2 SNTAGT. This CDR3 is 17 amino acids long.

The V gene is TRBV6-4, the J gene TRBJ2-3, with 13 bases lining up with TRBD2. This TCR was recovered from a woman in her forties or fifties who had recovered from COVID-19. Sequenced sample: PBMCs or T cells enriched from blood (not recorded which). CDR3 sequence (DNA): TGTGCCAGCAGCCCCGCTTTACTAGCGGGGGGGCCAGATACGCAGTATTTT. Amino acids: CASSPALLAGGPDTQYF.